These T cell receptor beta chains were read from a single sample in a study of blood T cells in healthy people across ages. Each CDR3 protein is one row after TCRdb ran MiXCR on the 5' RACE reads. The data contain about 1.7 million distinct CDR3 sequences, 28% of them singletons. Sequenced input: blood. The receptors shown here come from a woman in her 30s in good health. Each CDR3 is given with its conserved first and last residue. The order of the fields is clone size, J gene, D gene, V gene, CDR3 protein, CDR3 DNA. D genes are given only for firm matches. Some rows have no size entry. The others give once, few or many, or a class for an expanded clone.

>few|TRBJ2-5|TRBD2|TRBV5-1
CASSLSGRWGETQYF
TGCGCCAGCAGCTTGAGCGGGAGATGGGGAGAGACCCAGTACTTC
>many|TRBJ2-5|TRBD2|TRBV5-1
CASSLVAGGQETQYF
TGCGCCAGCAGCTTGGTAGCGGGGGGACAAGAGACCCAGTACTTC
>many|TRBJ2-3|-|TRBV24-1
CATSDPGITDTQYF
TGTGCCACCAGTGACCCCGGGATCACAGATACGCAGTATTTT
>-|TRBJ1-1|-|TRBV10-3
CAISLGNTEAFF
TGTGCCATCAGCCTCGGGAACACTGAAGCTTTCTTT
>-|TRBJ1-2|TRBD1|TRBV5-1
CASSSVRPGQSYGYTF
TGCGCCAGCAGCTCGGTCCGCCCGGGACAGAGCTATGGCTACACCTTC
>-|TRBJ2-2|TRBD2|TRBV9
CASRGESNTGELFF
TGTGCCAGTCGGGGGGAATCGAACACCGGGGAGCTGTTTTTT
>-|TRBJ2-5|-|TRBV6-2/TRBV6-3
CASRRGSTSETQYF
TGTGCCAGCCGACGGGGTAGCACCTCGGAGACCCAGTACTTC
>few|TRBJ1-5|-|TRBV10-3
CAISESWEQPQHF
TGTGCCATCAGTGAGTCCTGGGAGCAGCCCCAGCATTTT
>-|TRBJ1-1|-|TRBV20-1
CSARKGSRNTEAFF
TGCAGTGCTAGAAAAGGCAGTAGGAACACTGAAGCTTTCTTT
>-|TRBJ2-5|-|TRBV29-1
CSVEDPALRAQETQYF
TGCAGCGTTGAAGACCCGGCCTTGCGGGCCCAAGAGACCCAGTACTTC
>few|TRBJ2-7|TRBD2|TRBV5-6
CASSLTLAGGPRYEQYF
TGTGCCAGCAGCTTGACACTAGCGGGGGGGCCGCGGTACGAGCAGTACTTC
>many|TRBJ2-7|-|TRBV28
CASSIAAERSYEQYF
TGTGCCAGCAGTATTGCAGCAGAGCGATCCTACGAGCAGTACTTC
>-|TRBJ1-1|-|TRBV5-1
CASSLIAQGNTEAFF
TGCGCCAGCAGCTTGATCGCGCAGGGGAACACTGAAGCTTTCTTT
>-|TRBJ1-1|-|TRBV4-1
CASSQWGGRNTEAFF
TGCGCCAGCAGCCAATGGGGCGGGAGGAACACTGAAGCTTTCTTT
>few|TRBJ1-4|-|TRBV20-1
CSARHTPLEKLFF
TGCAGTGCTCGCCACACTCCACTCGAAAAACTGTTTTTT
>-|TRBJ2-1|TRBD2|TRBV5-1
CASSQASGGKNEQFF
TGCGCCAGCAGTCAAGCTAGCGGGGGGAAGAATGAGCAGTTCTTC
>-|TRBJ2-2|TRBD2|TRBV10-3
CAIDIAAGAGELFF
TGTGCCATCGACATTGCAGCGGGAGCCGGGGAGCTGTTTTTT
>-|TRBJ2-6|TRBD1|TRBV7-3
CASSLTVGQGALGANVLTF
TGTGCCAGCAGCTTAACGGTCGGACAGGGGGCGTTAGGGGCCAACGTCCTGACTTTC
>-|TRBJ1-5|-|TRBV18
CASSPSVEQPQHF
TGTGCCAGCTCACCATCCGTGGAGCAGCCCCAGCATTTT
>-|TRBJ1-5|-|TRBV15
CATSREGPSPRDQPQHF
TGTGCCACCAGCAGAGAAGGACCTTCTCCCAGGGATCAGCCCCAGCATTTT
>-|TRBJ1-1|-|TRBV5-5
CASTLGPGGDTEAFF
TGTGCCAGCACCCTGGGGCCCGGGGGAGACACTGAAGCTTTCTTT
>-|TRBJ2-3|TRBD2|TRBV5-1
CASNPAGESTDTQYF
TGCGCCAGCAACCCGGCGGGGGAAAGCACAGATACGCAGTATTTT
>-|TRBJ1-5|-|TRBV7-9
CASSFSGLLNQPQHF
TGTGCCAGCAGCTTTTCAGGTCTCCTCAATCAGCCCCAGCATTTT
>-|TRBJ2-7|-|TRBV20-1
CSAAEDVSYEQYF
TGCAGTGCGGCCGAGGACGTTTCTTACGAGCAGTACTTC
>many|TRBJ2-6|-|TRBV9
CASSHSARWANVLTF
TGTGCCAGCAGCCACAGTGCACGTTGGGCCAACGTCCTGACTTTC
>-|TRBJ2-3|TRBD1|TRBV19
CASSVQGAPPDTQYF
TGTGCCAGTAGTGTCCAGGGGGCCCCGCCAGATACGCAGTATTTT
>many|TRBJ2-5|-|TRBV29-1
CSVVGQGQETQYF
TGCAGCGTTGTAGGTCAGGGCCAAGAGACCCAGTACTTC
>-|TRBJ1-1|TRBD1|TRBV20-1
CSAGQGTSNTEAFF
TGCAGTGCTGGACAGGGGACATCGAACACTGAAGCTTTCTTT
>-|TRBJ2-3|TRBD2|TRBV4-3
CASVRSASGRTDTQYF
TGCGCCAGCGTCCGCTCGGCTAGCGGGAGAACAGATACGCAGTATTTT
>few|TRBJ2-1|TRBD2|TRBV10-3
CAISEWTSGTHNEQFF
TGTGCCATCAGTGAGTGGACTAGCGGGACCCACAATGAGCAGTTCTTC
>-|TRBJ2-2|-|TRBV1
CTSSQGLSANTGELFF
TGCACCAGCAGCCAAGGGTTGAGCGCGAACACCGGGGAGCTGTTTTTT
>many|TRBJ2-7|-|TRBV5-1
CASSLDRIYEQYF
TGCGCCAGCAGCTTGGACAGGATTTACGAGCAGTACTTC
>few|TRBJ2-5|-|TRBV20-1
CSARLPASRVETQYF
TGCAGTGCTAGACTACCGGCTAGCAGGGTGGAGACCCAGTACTTC
>few|TRBJ2-7|TRBD1|TRBV7-9
CASSSPGTGSPYEQYF
TGTGCCAGCAGCAGCCCCGGGACAGGGTCCCCCTACGAGCAGTACTTC
>-|TRBJ2-7|TRBD1|TRBV12-3/TRBV12-4
CASSLNRGAIYEQYF
TGTGCCAGCAGCCTCAACAGGGGTGCCATCTACGAGCAGTACTTC
>-|TRBJ1-5|-|TRBV7-9
CASSLSEGPQHF
TGTGCCAGCAGCTTATCCGAAGGGCCCCAGCATTTT
>many|TRBJ2-1|TRBD2|TRBV12-5
CASGLEREVSYNEQFF
TGTGCTAGTGGTTTGGAGCGGGAGGTTTCCTACAATGAGCAGTTCTTC
>once|TRBJ2-1|-|TRBV5-4
CASSFYICSAPHLFLDTRDEQFF
-
>-|TRBJ2-3|-|TRBV7-2
CTSSLAPLASTDTQYF
TGTACCAGCAGCTTAGCGCCCCTAGCTAGCACAGATACGCAGTATTTT
>many|TRBJ2-5|-|TRBV6-2/TRBV6-3
CASSYSGLLGETQYF
TGTGCCAGCAGTTACTCGGGCCTACTGGGAGAGACCCAGTACTTC
>-|TRBJ1-2|-|TRBV12-3/TRBV12-4
CASSVGLATPEGYTF
TGTGCCAGCAGTGTAGGACTTGCCACCCCTGAAGGCTACACCTTC
>-|TRBJ2-7|TRBD2|TRBV7-2
CASSSYSGRSSYEQYF
TGTGCCAGCAGCTCCTATAGCGGGAGATCCTCCTACGAGCAGTACTTC
>many|TRBJ2-5|-|TRBV6-1
CASDGGRVETQYF
TGTGCCAGCGATGGGGGCAGGGTGGAGACCCAGTACTTC
>few|TRBJ1-3|-|TRBV12-3/TRBV12-4
CASSPPDTGNTIYF
TGTGCCAGCAGCCCCCCGGACACTGGAAACACCATATATTTT
>many|TRBJ1-2|-|TRBV2
CASRREGYGYTF
TGTGCCAGCAGGAGGGAGGGGTATGGCTACACCTTC